This T cell receptor (beta chain) stems from a study of CD8+ T cells in alopecia areata. As regards this clone: Its specificity is unknown.

General observations from the study: The study found higher clonality in lesional than normal scalp, especially in alopecia totalis/universalis.

Investigators isolated RNA and reverse transcribed it into cDNA to act as the sequencing template. The method was immunoSEQ multiplex PCR; TCRdb's version includes in-frame clones alone and lacks a portion of them. Among some 99,000 clones listed, 35% to 45% were seen once. Trimming took 5 bases from V and 2 from J, leaving 9 bases between them. The CDR3 loop spans 14 amino acids. Germline V lookup: CDR1 SEHNR, CDR2 FQNEAQ (reference sequence). The chain couples TRBV7-9 to TRBJ2-2; a possible D gene is TRBD1 (5 bases). The sequenced material came from CD4+ T cells sorted from blood. The TCR sequence derives from a human donor with alopecia areata. CDR3 in amino acids: CASSRRDNTGELFF. CDR3 in DNA: TGTGCCAGCAGCCGCAGGGATAACACCGGGGAGCTGTTTTTT.